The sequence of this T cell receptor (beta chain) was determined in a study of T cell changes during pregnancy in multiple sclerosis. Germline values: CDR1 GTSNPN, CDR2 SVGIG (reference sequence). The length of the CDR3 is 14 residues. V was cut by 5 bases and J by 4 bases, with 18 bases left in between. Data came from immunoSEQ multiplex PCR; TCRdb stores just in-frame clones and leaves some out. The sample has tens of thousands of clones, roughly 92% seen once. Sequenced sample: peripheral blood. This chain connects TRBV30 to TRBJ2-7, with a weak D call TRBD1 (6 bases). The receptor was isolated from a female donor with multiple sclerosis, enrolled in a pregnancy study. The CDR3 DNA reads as TGTGCCTGGGCCCCCAGGGGCAGGGTTTACGAGCAGTACTTC. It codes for CAWAPRGRVYEQYF.